This T cell receptor (beta chain) was profiled in a study of identical twins. This clonotype was counted many times. Trimming removed 5 bases from V and 0 bases from J, with 14 bases in between. In germline, CDR1 is SEHNR, CDR2 FQNEAQ (reference sequence). The CDR3 is 16 amino acids. In TCRdb, the 5' RACE reads were re-called with MiXCR into one record per CDR3 protein. The sample contains 460,000 or so distinct CDR3 sequences, about 14% of which appear only once. The sample also formed part of further work on yellow fever vaccine responses in identical twins.

This chain links TRBV7-9 with TRBJ2-4; D uncertain. Sequencing was carried out using CD4+ T cells sorted from blood. This TCR derives from a woman aged 18 to 35 in good health. The CDR3 nucleotides read TGTGCCAGCAGCCAAGAAGGTGGGATAGCCAAAAACATTCAGTACTTC. It yields the protein CASSQEGGIAKNIQYF.